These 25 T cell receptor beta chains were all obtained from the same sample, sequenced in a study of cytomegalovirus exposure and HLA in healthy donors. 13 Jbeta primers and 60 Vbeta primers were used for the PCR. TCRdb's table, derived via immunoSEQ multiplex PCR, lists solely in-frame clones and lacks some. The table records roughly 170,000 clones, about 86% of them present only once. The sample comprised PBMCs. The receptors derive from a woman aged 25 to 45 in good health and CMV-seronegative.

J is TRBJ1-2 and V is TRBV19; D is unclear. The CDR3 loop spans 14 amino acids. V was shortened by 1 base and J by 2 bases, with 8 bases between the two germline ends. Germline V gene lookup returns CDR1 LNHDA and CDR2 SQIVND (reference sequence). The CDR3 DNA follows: TGTGCCAGTAGTATAGTTCCGGGGAACTATGGCTACACCTTC. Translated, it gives CASSIVPGNYGYTF.

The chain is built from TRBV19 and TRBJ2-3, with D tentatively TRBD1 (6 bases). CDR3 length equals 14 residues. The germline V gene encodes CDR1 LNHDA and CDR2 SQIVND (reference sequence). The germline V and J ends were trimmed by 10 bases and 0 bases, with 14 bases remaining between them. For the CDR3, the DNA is TGTGCCACCCGGACAGATCCCAGCACAGATACGCAGTATTTT. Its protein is CATRTDPSTDTQYF.

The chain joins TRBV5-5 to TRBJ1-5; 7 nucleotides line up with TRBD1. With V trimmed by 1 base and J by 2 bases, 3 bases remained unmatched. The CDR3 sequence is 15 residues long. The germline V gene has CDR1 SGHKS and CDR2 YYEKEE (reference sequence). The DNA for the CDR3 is TGTGCCAGCAGCTTGACCGGGACAGGCAATCAGCCCCAGCATTTT. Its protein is CASSLTGTGNQPQHF.

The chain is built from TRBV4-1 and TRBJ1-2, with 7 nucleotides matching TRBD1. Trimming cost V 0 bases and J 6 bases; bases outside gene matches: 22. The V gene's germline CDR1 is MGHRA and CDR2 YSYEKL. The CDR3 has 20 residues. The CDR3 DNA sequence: TGCGCCAGCAGCCAAGATATAAACTCTTTCGGAGGGGGCAGGAGAGATGGCTACACCTTC. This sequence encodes CASSQDINSFGGGRRDGYTF.

The CDR3 spells CASSSQGFWTGELFF. Here the CDR3 DNA reads TGTGCCAGCAGTTCACAGGGTTTTTGGACCGGGGAGCTGTTTTTT. The chain carries TRBV6-5 and TRBJ2-2; a possible D gene is TRBD1 (6 bases). This CDR3 is built from 15 residues. The V gene's germline CDR1 is MNHEY and CDR2 SVGAGI. The V gene lost 4 bases and the J gene lost 5 bases, with 14 bases spanning the gap.

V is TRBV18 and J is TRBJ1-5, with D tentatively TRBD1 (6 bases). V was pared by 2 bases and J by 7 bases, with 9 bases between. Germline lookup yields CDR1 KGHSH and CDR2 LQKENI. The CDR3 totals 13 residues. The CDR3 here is CASSPWTDQPQHF. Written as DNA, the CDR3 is TGTGCCAGCTCACCATGGACAGACCAGCCCCAGCATTTT.

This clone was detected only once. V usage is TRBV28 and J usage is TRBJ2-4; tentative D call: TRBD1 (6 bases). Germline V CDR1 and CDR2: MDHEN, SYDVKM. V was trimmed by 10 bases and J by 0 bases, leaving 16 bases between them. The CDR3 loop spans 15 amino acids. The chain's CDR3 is CAISQGQLAKNIQYF. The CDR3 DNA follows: TGTGCCATCTCTCAAGGACAGCTAGCCAAAAACATTCAGTACTTC.

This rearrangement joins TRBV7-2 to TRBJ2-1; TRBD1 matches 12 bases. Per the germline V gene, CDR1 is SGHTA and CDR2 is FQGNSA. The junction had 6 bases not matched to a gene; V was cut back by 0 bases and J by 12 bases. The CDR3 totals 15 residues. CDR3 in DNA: TGTGCCAGCAGCTTAGCGGGACAGGGGGCGGGTAGGCAGTTCTTC. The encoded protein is CASSLAGQGAGRQFF.

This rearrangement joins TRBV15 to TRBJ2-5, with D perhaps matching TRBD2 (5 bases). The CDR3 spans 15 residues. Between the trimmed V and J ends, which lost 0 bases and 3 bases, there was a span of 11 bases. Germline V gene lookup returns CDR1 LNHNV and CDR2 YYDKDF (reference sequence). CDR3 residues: CATSRDAQREETQYF. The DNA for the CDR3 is TGTGCCACCAGCAGAGATGCGCAGAGGGAAGAGACCCAGTACTTC.

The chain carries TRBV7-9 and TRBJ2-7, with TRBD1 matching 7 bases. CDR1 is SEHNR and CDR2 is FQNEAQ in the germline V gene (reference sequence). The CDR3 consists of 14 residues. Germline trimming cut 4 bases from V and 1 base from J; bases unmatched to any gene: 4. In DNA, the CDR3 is TGTGCCAGCAGCTCTAGGACAGGATCCTACGAGCAGTACTTC. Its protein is CASSSRTGSYEQYF.

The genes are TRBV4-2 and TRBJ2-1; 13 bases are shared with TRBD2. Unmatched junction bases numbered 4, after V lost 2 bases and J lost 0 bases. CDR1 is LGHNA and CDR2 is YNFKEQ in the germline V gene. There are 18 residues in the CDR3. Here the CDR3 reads CASSQSLAGGSSYNEQFF. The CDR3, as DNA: TGTGCCAGCAGCCAATCACTAGCGGGAGGGAGCTCCTACAATGAGCAGTTCTTC.

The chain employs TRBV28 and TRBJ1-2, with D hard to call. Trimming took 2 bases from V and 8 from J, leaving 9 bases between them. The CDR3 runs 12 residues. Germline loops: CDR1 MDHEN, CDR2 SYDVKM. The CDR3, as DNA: TGTGCCAGCAGTTTAGGAGGGTGGGGCTACACCTTC. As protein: CASSLGGWGYTF.

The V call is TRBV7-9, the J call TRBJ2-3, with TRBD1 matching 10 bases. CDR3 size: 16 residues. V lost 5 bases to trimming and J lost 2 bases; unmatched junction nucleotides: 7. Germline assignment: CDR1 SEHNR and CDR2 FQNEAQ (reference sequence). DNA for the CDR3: TGTGCCAGCAGCGGGACAGGGGCGCGCGACACAGATACGCAGTATTTT. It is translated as CASSGTGARDTDTQYF.

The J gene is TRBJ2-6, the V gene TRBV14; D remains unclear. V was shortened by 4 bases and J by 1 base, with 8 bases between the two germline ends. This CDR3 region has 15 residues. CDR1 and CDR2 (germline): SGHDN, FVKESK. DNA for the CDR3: TGTGCCAGCAGCCCCCCCGGTTCTGGGGCCAACGTCCTGACTTTC. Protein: CASSPPGSGANVLTF.

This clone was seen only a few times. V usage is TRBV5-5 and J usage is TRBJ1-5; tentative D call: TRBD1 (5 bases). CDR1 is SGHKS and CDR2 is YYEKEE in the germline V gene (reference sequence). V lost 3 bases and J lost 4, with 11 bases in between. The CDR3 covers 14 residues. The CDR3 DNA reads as TGTGCCAGCAGCTCAATGGGGGGTAATCAGCCCCAGCATTTT. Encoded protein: CASSSMGGNQPQHF.

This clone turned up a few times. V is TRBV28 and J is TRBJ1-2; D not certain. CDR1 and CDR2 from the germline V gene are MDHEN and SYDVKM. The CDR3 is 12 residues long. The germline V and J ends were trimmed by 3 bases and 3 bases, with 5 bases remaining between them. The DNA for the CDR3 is TGTGCCAGCAGTTTCGGGTACTATGGCTACACCTTC. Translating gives CASSFGYYGYTF.

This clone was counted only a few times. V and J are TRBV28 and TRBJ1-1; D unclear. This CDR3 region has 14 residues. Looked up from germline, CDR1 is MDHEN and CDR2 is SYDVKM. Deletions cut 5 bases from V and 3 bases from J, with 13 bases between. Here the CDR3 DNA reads TGTGCCAGCAGTCCGCCCGGGAGGGACACTGAAGCTTTCTTT. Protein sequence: CASSPPGRDTEAFF.

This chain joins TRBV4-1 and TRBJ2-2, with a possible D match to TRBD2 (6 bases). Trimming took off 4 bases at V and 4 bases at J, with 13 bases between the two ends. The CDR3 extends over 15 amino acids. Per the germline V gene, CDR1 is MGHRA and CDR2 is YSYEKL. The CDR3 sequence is CASSPGSTGTGELFF. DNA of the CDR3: TGCGCCAGCAGCCCCGGGAGTACGGGCACCGGGGAGCTGTTTTTT.

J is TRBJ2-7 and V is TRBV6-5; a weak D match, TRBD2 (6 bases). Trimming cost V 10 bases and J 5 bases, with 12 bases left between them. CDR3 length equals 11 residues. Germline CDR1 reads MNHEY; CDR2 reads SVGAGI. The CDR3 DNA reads TGTGCCACATTACTAGCCCACGAGCAGTACTTC. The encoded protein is CATLLAHEQYF.

This CDR3 is CASSSQGVNQPQHF. The CDR3 coding sequence is TGTGCCAGCAGTTCCCAGGGTGTAAATCAGCCCCAGCATTTT. The chain joins TRBV6-5 to TRBJ1-5; D possibly corresponds to TRBD1 (5 bases). Per germline, CDR1 MNHEY and CDR2 SVGAGI. Trimming took 4 bases from V and 4 from J, leaving 11 bases between them. The CDR3 loop spans 14 amino acids.

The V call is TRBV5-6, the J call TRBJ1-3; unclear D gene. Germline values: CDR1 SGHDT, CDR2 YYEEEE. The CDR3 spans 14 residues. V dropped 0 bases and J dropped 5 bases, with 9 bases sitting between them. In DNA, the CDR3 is TGTGCCAGCAGCTTGGACGGGGTTAGAAACACCATATATTTT. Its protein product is CASSLDGVRNTIYF.

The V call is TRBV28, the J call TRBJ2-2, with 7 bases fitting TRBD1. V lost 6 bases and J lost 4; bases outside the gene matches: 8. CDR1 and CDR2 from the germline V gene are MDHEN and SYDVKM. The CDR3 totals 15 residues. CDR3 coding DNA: TGTGCCAGCAGCACGACAGGGTCCGGCACCGGGGAGCTGTTTTTT. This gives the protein CASSTTGSGTGELFF. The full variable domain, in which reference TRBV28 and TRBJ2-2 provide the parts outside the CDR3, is DVKVTQSSRYLVKRTGEKVFLECVQDMDHENMFWYRQDPGLGLRLIYFSYDVKMKEKGDIPEGYSVSREKKERFSLILESASTNQTSMYLCASSTTGSGTGELFFGEGSRLTVL.

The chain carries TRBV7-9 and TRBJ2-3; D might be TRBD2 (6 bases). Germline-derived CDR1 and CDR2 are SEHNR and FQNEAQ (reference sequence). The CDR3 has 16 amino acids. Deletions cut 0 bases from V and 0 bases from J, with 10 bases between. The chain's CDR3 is CASSLARLESTDTQYF. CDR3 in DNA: TGTGCCAGCAGCTTAGCGCGACTAGAAAGCACAGATACGCAGTATTTT.

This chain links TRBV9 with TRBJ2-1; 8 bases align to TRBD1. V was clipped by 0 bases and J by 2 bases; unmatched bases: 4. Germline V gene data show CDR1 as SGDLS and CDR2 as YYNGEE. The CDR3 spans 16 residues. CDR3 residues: CASSVEGRGPYNEQFF. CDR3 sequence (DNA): TGTGCCAGCAGCGTAGAGGGCAGGGGGCCCTACAATGAGCAGTTCTTC.

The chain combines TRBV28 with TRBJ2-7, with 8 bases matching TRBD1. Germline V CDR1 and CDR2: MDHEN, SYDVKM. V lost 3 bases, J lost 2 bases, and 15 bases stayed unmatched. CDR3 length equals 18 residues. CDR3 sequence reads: CASSFSGKGTGTAYEQYF. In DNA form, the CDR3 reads TGTGCCAGCAGTTTTTCCGGCAAAGGGACAGGAACTGCCTACGAGCAGTACTTC.